Following are 12 T cell receptor beta chains from one sample sequenced in a study of blood T cell repertoires in COVID-19. TCRdb's table, derived via immunoSEQ multiplex PCR, lists solely in-frame clones and lacks some. The sample includes fewer than 600,000 clones, around 89% of them seen just once. Material: PBMCs or T cells enriched from blood (not recorded which). These receptors were collected from a woman aged 40-49 years who had recovered from COVID-19.

V is TRBV29-1 and J is TRBJ1-5; D gene ambiguous. Germline CDR1 SQVTM, CDR2 ANQGSEA. Trimming stripped 4 bases from V and 5 bases from J, with 9 bases between. This CDR3 has 12 residues. CDR3 residues: CSVGERDQPQHF. DNA for the CDR3: TGCAGCGTTGGTGAGAGGGATCAGCCCCAGCATTTT.

This chain links TRBV7-4 with TRBJ1-1, with D tentatively TRBD1 (5 bases). The CDR3 has 13 amino acids. With 5 bases removed from V and 4 bases from J, the gap between germline ends came to 11 bases. CDR1 and CDR2 from the germline V gene are SGHVT and SQSDAQ. Here the CDR3 reads CASSRRGFTEAFF. CDR3 coding DNA: TGTGCCAGCAGCCGAAGGGGTTTCACTGAAGCTTTCTTT.

The CDR3 DNA is TGTGCCAGCAGCTTAGACCCACTACCACCTGTCACAGATACGCAGTATTTT. Its protein is CASSLDPLPPVTDTQYF. The chain uses TRBV7-2 and TRBJ2-3, with D unclear. This CDR3 has 17 residues. Trimming removed 1 base from V and 2 bases from J, with 16 bases in between. The germline V gene encodes CDR1 SGHTA and CDR2 FQGNSA.

This clone was counted only a few times. The chain couples TRBV5-1 to TRBJ1-1; TRBD1 aligns across 8 bases. V lost 5 bases to trimming and J lost 5 bases; unmatched junction nucleotides: 8. This CDR3 has 14 amino acids. CDR1 and CDR2 from the germline V gene are SGHRS and YFSETQ. Here the CDR3 DNA reads TGCGCCAGCAGGCAGGACAGGGTTGGAACTGAAGCTTTCTTT. It codes for CASRQDRVGTEAFF.

The rearrangement joins TRBV9 to TRBJ1-2, with 10 bases lining up with TRBD1. The CDR3 covers 14 residues. The germline V gene has CDR1 SGDLS and CDR2 YYNGEE. Losses at the gene ends were 4 bases for V and 5 bases for J; bases not matched to a gene: 5. The DNA of the CDR3 is TGTGCCAGCAGCAAAGGACAGGGGGTATATGGCTACACCTTC. Translated, it gives CASSKGQGVYGYTF.

The chain employs TRBV5-4 and TRBJ2-3; 7 positions agree with TRBD1. The CDR3 has 15 residues. Unmatched junction bases numbered 6, after V lost 4 bases and J lost 1 base. Germline loops: CDR1 SGHNT, CDR2 YYREEE (reference sequence). CDR3 amino acids: CASSPAGGRTDTQYF. The CDR3 DNA sequence: TGTGCCAGCAGCCCTGCAGGGGGTCGCACAGATACGCAGTATTTT.

The chain has TRBV7-8 and TRBJ2-5; D perhaps matches TRBD1 (6 bases). Trimming took 4 bases from V and 0 from J, leaving 12 bases between them. From germline, CDR1 is SGHVS and CDR2 FQNEAQ. The CDR3 consists of 15 residues. The CDR3 DNA follows: TGTGCCAGCAGCTACCCCGGACAGTACCAAGAGACCCAGTACTTC. It translates to CASSYPGQYQETQYF.

The gene calls are TRBV7-2 and TRBJ1-1; D gene unclear. V was pared by 3 bases and J by 0 bases, with 11 bases between. Germline V gene data show CDR1 as SGHTA and CDR2 as FQGNSA. The CDR3 has 15 residues. The DNA for the CDR3 is TGTGCCAGCAGCTTGTTGTGGCAGTTGAACACTGAAGCTTTCTTT. This gives the protein CASSLLWQLNTEAFF.

The chain carries TRBV27 and TRBJ2-6; 7 nucleotides agree with TRBD1. Germline V gene sequence: CDR1 MNHEY, CDR2 SMNVEV (reference sequence). The CDR3 runs to 18 residues. The J segment lost 5 bases and the V segment lost 4 bases, leaving 14 bases of the junction unmatched. The CDR3 sequence: CASSSRTGLRSRANVLTF. In DNA form, the CDR3 reads TGTGCCAGCAGTTCGAGGACAGGCCTAAGATCTCGGGCCAACGTCCTGACTTTC. The whole variable domain, filled in from reference TRBV27 and TRBJ2-6, reads EAQVTQNPRYLITVTGKKLTVTCSQNMNHEYMSWYRQDPGLGLRQIYYSMNVEVTDKGDVPEGYKVSRKEKRNFPLILESPSPNQTSLYFCASSSRTGLRSRANVLTFGAGSRLTVL.

V is TRBV10-1 and J is TRBJ1-1; 7 bases match TRBD1. Looked up from germline, CDR1 is WNHNN and CDR2 is SYGVQD (reference sequence). The CDR3 contains 15 residues. Germline trimming cut 2 bases from V and 2 bases from J; bases unmatched to any gene: 5. DNA of the CDR3: TGCGCCAGCAGTGAGGAGGGGGCGAGTAACACTGAAGCTTTCTTT. This encodes CASSEEGASNTEAFF.

The V call is TRBV30, the J call TRBJ1-5, with 9 bases that match TRBD1. The CDR3 contains 13 residues. V lost 1 base, J lost 10 bases, and 5 bases stayed unmatched. CDR1 is GTSNPN, CDR2 SVGIG, per germline (reference sequence). The CDR3 protein is CAWSGQGGGPQHF. CDR3 nucleotides: TGTGCCTGGAGTGGACAGGGGGGAGGTCCCCAGCATTTT.

The V call is TRBV19, the J call TRBJ2-3; tentatively, D is TRBD2 (6 bases). Trimming stripped 10 bases from V and 1 base from J, with 12 bases between. Germline-derived CDR1 and CDR2 are LNHDA and SQIVND (reference sequence). The CDR3 sequence is 13 residues long. The CDR3 nucleotides read TGTGCCACCAGGGAGGTGGGCACAGATACGCAGTATTTT. Its translation: CATREVGTDTQYF. The full variable domain, with the rest looked up from reference TRBV19 and TRBJ2-3, is DGGITQSPKYLFRKEGQNVTLSCEQNLNHDAMYWYRQDPGQGLRLIYYSQIVNDFQKGDIAEGYSVSREKKESFPLTVTSAQKNPTAFYLCATREVGTDTQYFGPGTRLTVL.